Each of the 11 T cell receptor beta chains below was sequenced from the same sample in a study of T cell responses to AZD1222 COVID-19 vaccine. TCRdb keeps only in-frame clones here, not all; method: immunoSEQ multiplex PCR. In the table there are over 100,000 clones, around 90% of which are singletons. The sample was peripheral blood, taken on day 0 of AZD1222 vaccination. The receptors were sampled from an adult in good health.

This chain's CDR3 is CASSQDPGTRNTEAFF. The CDR3 nucleotides read TGCGCCAGCAGCCAAGATCCCGGGACAAGGAACACTGAAGCTTTCTTT. The chain uses TRBV5-1 and TRBJ1-1, with D possibly matching TRBD1 (6 bases). CDR1 is SGHRS, CDR2 YFSETQ, per germline. CDR3 length: 16 amino acids. Trimming stripped 4 bases from V and 1 base from J, with 17 bases between.

The J gene is TRBJ2-1, the V gene TRBV11-1; TRBD1 is a possible D gene (6 bases). V lost 5 bases and J lost 9, with 23 bases in between. The CDR3 is 16 amino acids. CDR1 SGHAT and CDR2 FQDESV come from the germline V gene (reference sequence). CDR3 sequence reads: CASSPVERDTTREQFF. The CDR3 bases are TGTGCCAGCAGCCCTGTCGAAAGGGACACAACTCGTGAGCAGTTCTTC.

V gene TRBV20-1 combines with J gene TRBJ1-5; TRBD1 might be the D (5 bases). V dropped 3 bases and J dropped 0 bases, with 12 bases sitting between them. Germline assignment: CDR1 DFQATT and CDR2 SNEGSKA (reference sequence). The CDR3 extends over 15 amino acids. The CDR3 region has the DNA TGCAGTGCTAGTATCCGGGGCGCTAGCAATCAGCCCCAGCATTTT. Encoded protein: CSASIRGASNQPQHF.

V usage is TRBV29-1 and J usage is TRBJ1-4, with 8 nucleotides matching TRBD1. CDR3 length: 13 amino acids. Germline CDR1 SQVTM, CDR2 ANQGSEA. The V segment lost 6 bases and the J segment 2 bases; nucleotides outside the gene matches: 2. The CDR3 DNA is TGCAGCGTCAGGACAGGGACTAATGAAAAACTGTTTTTT. Protein product: CSVRTGTNEKLFF.

The chain joins TRBV24-1 to TRBJ2-7; 9 nucleotides align to TRBD1. V shed 2 bases and J 5 bases; nucleotides not matched to a gene: 3. CDR1 KGHDR and CDR2 SFDVKD come from the germline V gene. The CDR3 loop spans 14 amino acids. The CDR3 sequence: CATSDSGTGNEQYF. The CDR3 nucleotides read TGTGCCACCAGTGATTCCGGGACAGGGAACGAGCAGTACTTC.

The chain employs TRBV19 and TRBJ1-4, with 7 bases identical to TRBD1. The V gene end was trimmed by 5 bases and the J gene end by 8 bases; junction bases not matched to a gene: 8. The CDR3 is 14 amino acids. CDR1 is LNHDA and CDR2 is SQIVND in the germline V gene (reference sequence). CDR3 DNA sequence: TGTGCCAGTAGTCTTCGACAGGGTAGCGAAAAACTGTTTTTT. Translation: CASSLRQGSEKLFF.

The chain couples TRBV5-1 to TRBJ1-1; D is ambiguous. The CDR3 length is 15 residues. CDR1 SGHRS and CDR2 YFSETQ come from the germline V gene. V gave up 3 bases and J gave up 3 bases, with 15 bases separating them. The CDR3 loop reads CASSSLRGSDTEAFF. For the CDR3, the DNA is TGCGCCAGCAGCTCCTTACGGGGTTCAGACACTGAAGCTTTCTTT.

This chain joins TRBV5-6 and TRBJ1-2, with 8 bases matching TRBD1. The V and J ends lost 1 base and 7 bases, in that order; junction bases with no gene match: 6. The V gene's germline CDR1 is SGHDT and CDR2 YYEEEE. The CDR3 is made up of 14 amino acids. CDR3 in amino acids: CASSLNQGASGYTF. As DNA, the CDR3 is TGTGCCAGCAGCTTGAATCAGGGGGCGTCTGGCTACACCTTC. The whole variable domain, filled in from reference TRBV5-6 and TRBJ1-2, reads DAGVTQSPTHLIKTRGQQVTLRCSPKSGHDTVSWYQQALGQGPQFIFQYYEEEERQRGNFPDRFSGHQFPNYSSELNVNALLLGDSALYLCASSLNQGASGYTFGSGTRLTVV.

This clone has only a few counts. The V gene is TRBV11-3, the J gene TRBJ1-2; TRBD1 is a possible D gene (5 bases). Germline CDR1 and CDR2: SGHNT and YENEEA. This CDR3 is built from 14 residues. V was shortened by 3 bases and J by 8 bases, with 16 bases between the two germline ends. CDR3 coding DNA: TGTGCCAGCAGCTTGGGGACCGGAGAACGCGGCTACACCTTC. It yields the protein CASSLGTGERGYTF.

The V gene is TRBV10-3, the J gene TRBJ1-4; TRBD1 matches at 7 bases. Germline V gene data show CDR1 as ENHRY and CDR2 as SYGVKD. The J segment lost 4 bases and the V segment lost 7 bases, leaving 6 bases of the junction unmatched. The CDR3 is made up of 14 amino acids. The CDR3 reads CAIKGDSHNEKLFF. In DNA form, the CDR3 reads TGTGCCATCAAAGGGGACAGCCATAATGAAAAACTGTTTTTT.

The chain uses TRBV5-1 and TRBJ2-7, with 10 positions matching TRBD1. This CDR3 is 14 amino acids long. The germline V gene has CDR1 SGHRS and CDR2 YFSETQ. V dropped 4 bases and J dropped 5; count of bases not matched to a gene: 6. The CDR3 reads CASSIGQGGDEQYF. In DNA, the CDR3 is TGCGCCAGCAGCATCGGACAGGGGGGTGACGAGCAGTACTTC.